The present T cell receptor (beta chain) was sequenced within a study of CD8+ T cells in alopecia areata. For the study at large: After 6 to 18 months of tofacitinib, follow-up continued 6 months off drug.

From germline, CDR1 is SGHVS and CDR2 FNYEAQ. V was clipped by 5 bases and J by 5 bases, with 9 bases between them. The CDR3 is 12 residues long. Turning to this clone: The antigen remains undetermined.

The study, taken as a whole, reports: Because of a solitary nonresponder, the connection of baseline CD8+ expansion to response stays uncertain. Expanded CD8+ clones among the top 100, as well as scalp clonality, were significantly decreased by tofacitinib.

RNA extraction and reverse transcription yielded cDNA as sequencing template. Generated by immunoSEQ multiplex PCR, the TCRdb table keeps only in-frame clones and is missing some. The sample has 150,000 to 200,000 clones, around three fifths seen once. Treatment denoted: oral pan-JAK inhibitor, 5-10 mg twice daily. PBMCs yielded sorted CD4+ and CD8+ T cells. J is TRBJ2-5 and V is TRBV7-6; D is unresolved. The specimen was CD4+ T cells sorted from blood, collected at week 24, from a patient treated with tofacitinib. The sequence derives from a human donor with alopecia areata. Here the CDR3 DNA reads TGTGCCAGCAGCCAAAACGGGGAGACCCAGTACTTC. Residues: CASSQNGETQYF.